The clone carrying this T cell receptor (beta chain) occurred a few times. What it binds is unknown. Repertoires were generated with immunoSEQ multiplex PCR, while TCRdb's copy carries only in-frame clones and drops some. The sample consists of thousands of clones, approximately 20% of them appearing once. This sample is drawn from a study of T cells in localized non-small cell lung cancer. The study's findings and limits: Uninvolved adjacent lung had higher T cell clonality than tumor and all other tissues. Adjacent lung was found to contain a median around 56 of the top 100 tumor clones. Higher adjacent-lung clonality was associated with shorter survival.

CDR3 length equals 14 residues. Germline V gene sequence: CDR1 SGHNT, CDR2 YENEEA. Trimming pared 5 bases from V and 6 bases from J, leaving 16 bases between. The source was lung tumor tissue, collected before any cancer treatment. The chain joins TRBV11-3 to TRBJ1-2; no definite D call. The receptor's source is a male donor aged 60 or older with stage II lung adenocarcinoma. In nucleotides, the CDR3 is TGTGCCAGCAGCCATGAGCGGACCGGAAATGGCTACACCTTC. This encodes CASSHERTGNGYTF.